This passage covers 8 T cell receptor beta chains from one sample sequenced in a study of PD-1 and CTLA-4 blockade in melanoma. Sequencing was performed with immunoSEQ multiplex PCR; in TCRdb, only in-frame clones are kept and a portion is missing. The top ten hold 6% to 8% of the sample, which has about 21,000 clones, approximately 89% seen once. Source: CD8+ T cells from peripheral blood, taken before anti-PD-1 treatment. The receptors originated from a human donor with melanoma.

In DNA, the CDR3 is TGTGCCAGCACAGAGACTAGCGGGGTAGCGGATACGCAGTATTTT. The encoded protein is CASTETSGVADTQYF. The genes are TRBV11-2 and TRBJ2-3; the match to TRBD2 covers 11 bases. The germline V gene has CDR1 SGHAT and CDR2 FQNNGV. V lost 7 bases to trimming and J lost 6 bases; unmatched junction nucleotides: 9. The CDR3 runs 15 residues.

The CDR3 bases are TGTGCCAGCAGCTTAGCTAGCTGGGCCTACGAGCAGTACTTC. Translation: CASSLASWAYEQYF. The J gene is TRBJ2-7, the V gene TRBV7-2; D is uncertain. The germline V gene encodes CDR1 SGHTA and CDR2 FQGNSA. The CDR3 has 14 amino acids. The V and J ends lost 0 bases and 2 bases respectively, with 8 bases between them.

This clone was recorded once. The rearrangement joins TRBV4-2 to TRBJ2-1; TRBD2 matches 7 bases. The CDR3 spans 16 residues. Germline V gives CDR1 LGHNA, CDR2 YNFKEQ. The junction had 5 bases not matched to a gene; V was cut back by 1 base and J by 2 bases. For the CDR3, the DNA is TGTGCCAGCAGCCAAGGGGGGGGGATTGCCTACAATGAGCAGTTCTTC. This encodes CASSQGGGIAYNEQFF.

The V and J genes are TRBV19 and TRBJ2-7, with D tentatively TRBD1 (6 bases). Germline V gene sequence: CDR1 LNHDA, CDR2 SQIVND (reference sequence). The CDR3 contains 15 residues. The ends were cut back, 3 bases at V and 0 bases at J, with 12 bases in the middle. The CDR3 sequence: CASSIFQGSSYEQYF. The CDR3 region has the DNA TGTGCCAGTAGTATCTTCCAGGGGAGCTCCTACGAGCAGTACTTC.

This chain uses TRBV6-2 or TRBV6-3 with TRBJ2-2; D not resolved. Trimming removed 2 bases from V and 0 bases from J, with 7 bases in between. The CDR3 runs to 15 residues. From germline, CDR1 is MNHEY and CDR2 SVGEGT. The CDR3 spells CASSYPPTNTGELFF. The CDR3 nucleotides read TGTGCCAGCAGTTACCCCCCTACGAACACCGGGGAGCTGTTTTTT.

This chain links TRBV28 with TRBJ1-6; 7 bases align to TRBD1. V gave up 4 bases and J gave up 9 bases; unmatched junction bases: 6. The CDR3 loop spans 14 amino acids. Germline loops: CDR1 MDHEN, CDR2 SYDVKM. This CDR3 is CASSSRTGPSPLHF. The DNA of the CDR3 is TGTGCCAGCAGTTCAAGGACAGGTCCTTCACCCCTCCACTTT.

Written as DNA, the CDR3 is TGTGCCTGGAACTGGAGGCGGGATGAAAAACTGTTTTTT. Its protein product is CAWNWRRDEKLFF. The chain couples TRBV30 to TRBJ1-4; D is unclear. The V and J ends lost 4 bases and 6 bases respectively, with 12 bases between them. Germline CDR1 is GTSNPN and CDR2 is SVGIG (reference sequence). CDR3 length equals 13 residues.

The chain recombines TRBV28 with TRBJ1-3; D is perhaps TRBD1 (5 bases). Trimming stripped 3 bases from V and 3 bases from J, with 21 bases between. The CDR3 has 18 residues. Per the germline V gene, CDR1 is MDHEN and CDR2 is SYDVKM. CDR3 in amino acids: CASSFGLPRGKGGNTIYF. DNA of the CDR3: TGTGCCAGCAGTTTCGGCCTCCCTCGGGGGAAGGGTGGAAACACCATATATTTT.